This TCR beta chain was captured in a study of blood T cell repertoires in COVID-19. Turning to the study itself: COVID-19 samples collected from the United States, Italy and Spain covered acute and convalescent phases. Nucleic acid was either cDNA or gDNA, and it came from T cells, B-cell-depleted T cells, or PBMCs.

The V gene's germline CDR1 is SEHNR and CDR2 FQNEAQ (reference sequence). V was pared by 4 bases and J by 2 bases, with 3 bases of the junction left unmatched. The CDR3 contains 14 residues. Per the authors' pipeline: Using reference gene primer amplification, nucleated cell counts were estimated. Sequenced by immunoSEQ multiplex PCR; TCRdb stores in-frame clones only, minus some. V, J and clone size are taken as reported in that table, and D and trimming were inferred from the DNA itself. Among 120,000 or so clones listed, 85% to 90% were seen once. The V and J genes are TRBV7-9 and TRBJ2-7; 9 bases map to TRBD1. This sequence originates from a human donor in a cohort sampled during active COVID-19. The sequenced sample was peripheral blood. The CDR3 is CASSSRQGAYEQYF. For the CDR3, the DNA is TGTGCCAGCAGCTCGAGACAGGGGGCCTACGAGCAGTACTTC.